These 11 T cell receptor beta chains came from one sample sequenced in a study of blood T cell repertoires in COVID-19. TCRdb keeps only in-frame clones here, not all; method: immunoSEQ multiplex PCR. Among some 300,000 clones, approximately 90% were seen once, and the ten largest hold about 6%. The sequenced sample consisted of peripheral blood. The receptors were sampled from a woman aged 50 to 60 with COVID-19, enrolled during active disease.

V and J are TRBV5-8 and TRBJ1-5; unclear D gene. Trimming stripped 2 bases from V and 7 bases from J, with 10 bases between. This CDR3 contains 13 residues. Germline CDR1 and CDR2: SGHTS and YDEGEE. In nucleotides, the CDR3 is TGTGCCAGCAGCTTCGCACAACCCCAGCCCCAGCATTTT. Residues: CASSFAQPQPQHF.

CDR3 nucleotides: TGTGCCAGCAGTTTTAACAGGGGGAGGGGGCCAGATACGCAGTATTTT. Translated, it gives CASSFNRGRGPDTQYF. The chain links TRBV27 to TRBJ2-3; perhaps TRBD1 as D (8 bases). Germline CDR1 is MNHEY and CDR2 is SMNVEV (reference sequence). This CDR3 has 16 residues. V lost 3 bases, J lost 4 bases, and 17 bases lay in between.

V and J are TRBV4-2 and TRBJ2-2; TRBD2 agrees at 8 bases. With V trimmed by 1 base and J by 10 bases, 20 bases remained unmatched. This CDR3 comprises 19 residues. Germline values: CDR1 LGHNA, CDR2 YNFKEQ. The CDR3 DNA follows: TGTGCCAGCAGCCAAGCAGTGGGGGGCCTAGCGGGTACACCGGAGGAGCTGTTTTTT. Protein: CASSQAVGGLAGTPEELFF.

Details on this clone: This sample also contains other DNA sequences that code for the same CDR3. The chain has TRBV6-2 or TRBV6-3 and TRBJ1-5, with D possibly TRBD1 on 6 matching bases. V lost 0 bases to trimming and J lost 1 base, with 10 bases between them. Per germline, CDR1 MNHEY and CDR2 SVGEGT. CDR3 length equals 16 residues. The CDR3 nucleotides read TGTGCCAGCAGTTACTCGCGGGGGCTGAGCAATCAGCCCCAGCATTTT. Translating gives CASSYSRGLSNQPQHF.

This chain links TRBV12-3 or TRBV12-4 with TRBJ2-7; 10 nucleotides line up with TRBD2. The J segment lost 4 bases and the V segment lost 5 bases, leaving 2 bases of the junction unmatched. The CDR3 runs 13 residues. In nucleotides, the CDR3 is TGTGCCAGCAGTAAGCGGGAGGGGTACGAGCAGTACTTC. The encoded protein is CASSKREGYEQYF.

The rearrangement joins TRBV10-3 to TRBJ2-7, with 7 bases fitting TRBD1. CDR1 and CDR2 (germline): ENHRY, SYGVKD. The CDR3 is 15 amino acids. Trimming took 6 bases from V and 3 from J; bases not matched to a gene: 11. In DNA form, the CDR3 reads TGTGCCATCAGGGGACAGAGCATCGACGGCTACGAGCAGTACTTC. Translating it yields CAIRGQSIDGYEQYF.

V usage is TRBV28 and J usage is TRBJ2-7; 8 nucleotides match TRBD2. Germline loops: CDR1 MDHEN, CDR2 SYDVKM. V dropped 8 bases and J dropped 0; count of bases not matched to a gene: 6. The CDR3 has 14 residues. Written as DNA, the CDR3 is TGTGCCAGCCTTCGGGGGGGCAGCTCCTACGAGCAGTACTTC. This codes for CASLRGGSSYEQYF.

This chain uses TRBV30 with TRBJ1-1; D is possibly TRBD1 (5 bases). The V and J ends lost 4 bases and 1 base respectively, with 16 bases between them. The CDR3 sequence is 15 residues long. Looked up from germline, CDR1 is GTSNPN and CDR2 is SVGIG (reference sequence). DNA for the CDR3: TGTGCCTGGACCAGGGCCCCGATCCCGAACACTGAAGCTTTCTTT. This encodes CAWTRAPIPNTEAFF.

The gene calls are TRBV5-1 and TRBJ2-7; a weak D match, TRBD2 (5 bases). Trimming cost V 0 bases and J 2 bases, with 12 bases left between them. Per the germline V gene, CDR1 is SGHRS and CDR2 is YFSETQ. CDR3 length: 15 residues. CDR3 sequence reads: CASSLERTGTYEQYF. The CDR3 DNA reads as TGCGCCAGCAGCTTGGAAAGGACGGGAACCTACGAGCAGTACTTC.

In DNA, the CDR3 is TGTGCCTGGAACCCATCGGGGGGGGAAGCTTTCTTT. Residues: CAWNPSGGEAFF. The V and J genes are TRBV30 and TRBJ1-1; D perhaps matches TRBD1 (5 bases). Germline V gene sequence: CDR1 GTSNPN, CDR2 SVGIG (reference sequence). The V and J ends lost 4 bases and 8 bases respectively, with 14 bases between them. This CDR3 has 12 amino acids.

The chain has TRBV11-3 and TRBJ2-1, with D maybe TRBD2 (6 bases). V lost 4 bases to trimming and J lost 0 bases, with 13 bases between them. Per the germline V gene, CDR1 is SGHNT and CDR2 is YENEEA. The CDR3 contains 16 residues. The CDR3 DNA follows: TGTGCCAGCAGCTCCAGAGGAGCGGGCTCCTACAATGAGCAGTTCTTC. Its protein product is CASSSRGAGSYNEQFF.